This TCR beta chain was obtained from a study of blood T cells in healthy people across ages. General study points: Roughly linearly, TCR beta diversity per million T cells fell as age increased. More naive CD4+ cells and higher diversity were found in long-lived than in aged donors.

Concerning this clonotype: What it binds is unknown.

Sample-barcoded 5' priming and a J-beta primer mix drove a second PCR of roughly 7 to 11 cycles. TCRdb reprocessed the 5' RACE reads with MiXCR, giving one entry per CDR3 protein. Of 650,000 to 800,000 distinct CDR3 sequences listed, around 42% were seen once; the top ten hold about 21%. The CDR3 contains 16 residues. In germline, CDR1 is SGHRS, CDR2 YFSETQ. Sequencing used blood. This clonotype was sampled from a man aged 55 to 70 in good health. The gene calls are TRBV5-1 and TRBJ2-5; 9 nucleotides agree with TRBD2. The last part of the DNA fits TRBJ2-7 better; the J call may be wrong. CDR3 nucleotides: TGCGCCAGCAGCTTAGCCCTTAGCGGGGGAGGCTACGAGCAGTACTTC. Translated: CASSLALSGGGYEQYF.